This record covers a single T cell receptor beta chain. This table comes from immunoSEQ multiplex PCR, and its TCRdb copy is limited to in-frame clones, with some not included. The sample shows roughly 100,000 clones, approximately 90% of them seen only once. Germline lookup yields CDR1 DFQATT and CDR2 SNEGSKA (reference sequence). The CDR3 sequence is 17 residues long. The J segment lost 4 bases and the V segment lost 3 bases, leaving 12 bases of the junction unmatched. The data belong to a study of control samples from healthy donors and cancer patients. The sequenced material came from blood. The chain is built from TRBV20-1 and TRBJ1-4, with 9 bases matching TRBD1. The receptor's source is a man in his thirties or forties in good health. The CDR3 is CSASVGGRDRVNEKLFF. Written as DNA, the CDR3 is TGCAGTGCTAGTGTGGGGGGCAGGGACAGGGTTAATGAAAAACTGTTTTTT.